The next 9 T cell receptor beta chains were all read from a single sample in a study of B cell selection in AIRE deficiency. Libraries were prepared by immunoSEQ multiplex PCR; TCRdb keeps only in-frame clonotypes and omits some of them. The sample holds 20,000 to 30,000 clones, roughly 96% seen once. Conventional CD4 T cells were sorted as CD4+CD127+ cells. Sequenced: CD4+CD127+ conventional T cells sorted from PBMCs. The receptors were gathered from a human donor in good health.

V is TRBV7-2 and J is TRBJ2-3; a possible D gene is TRBD2 (5 bases). There are 14 residues in the CDR3. Trimming pared 2 bases from V and 3 bases from J, leaving 9 bases between. CDR1 SGHTA and CDR2 FQGNSA come from the germline V gene. DNA of the CDR3: TGTGCCAGCAGCTTAAGACTACAGACAGATACGCAGTATTTT. It specifies CASSLRLQTDTQYF.

DNA of the CDR3: TGTGCCAGCAGCCTAGCGACAGGGCAGGCCAAAAACATTCAGTACTTC. This codes for CASSLATGQAKNIQYF. The rearrangement joins TRBV13 to TRBJ2-4; D may be TRBD1 (7 bases). CDR3 size: 16 residues. Germline V CDR1 and CDR2: PRHDT, FYEKMQ (reference sequence). Trimming removed 5 bases at V and 1 base at J, with 15 bases between.

The CDR3 DNA follows: TGTGCCAGCAGCGTTTATGCGGCGGGAGCGACGAATGAGCAGTTCTTC. Translating it yields CASSVYAAGATNEQFF. This chain uses TRBV9 with TRBJ2-1, with 7 bases identical to TRBD2. Losses at the gene ends were 2 bases for V and 7 bases for J; bases not matched to a gene: 12. The CDR3 totals 16 residues. CDR1 and CDR2 (germline): SGDLS, YYNGEE.

J is TRBJ1-1 and V is TRBV11-2; 7 bases are a match to TRBD1. Germline CDR1 reads SGHAT; CDR2 reads FQNNGV. The CDR3 has 15 amino acids. Unmatched junction bases numbered 7, after V lost 5 bases and J lost 1 base. This CDR3 reads CASSLQTGRNTEAFF. DNA of the CDR3: TGTGCCAGCAGCCTCCAGACAGGGAGGAACACTGAAGCTTTCTTT.

V gene TRBV10-1 combines with J gene TRBJ2-1, with D possibly being TRBD1 or TRBD2 (5 bases each). The germline CDR1 and CDR2 sequences are WNHNN and SYGVQD (reference sequence). V was shortened by 3 bases and J by 3 bases, with 12 bases between the two germline ends. This CDR3 comprises 15 residues. CDR3 DNA: TGCGCCAGCAGTGACCCCCTGGGGGACTACAATGAGCAGTTCTTC. Its translation is CASSDPLGDYNEQFF.

The chain couples TRBV7-3 to TRBJ1-2, with D possibly matching TRBD1 (6 bases). Trimming cost V 2 bases and J 0 bases, with 10 bases left between them. There are 15 residues in the CDR3. Germline CDR1 SGHTA, CDR2 FQGTGA. The CDR3 nucleotides are TGTGCCAGCAGCTTACAGGGGTTTGCTAACTATGGCTACACCTTC. This codes for CASSLQGFANYGYTF.

The V and J genes are TRBV28 and TRBJ2-7; D ambiguous. Germline assignment: CDR1 MDHEN and CDR2 SYDVKM. This CDR3 contains 15 residues. The V and J ends lost 5 bases and 6 bases respectively, with 20 bases between them. In DNA form, the CDR3 reads TGTGCCAGCAGTACACCCTCGGACGGTGGACCCGAGCAGTACTTC. Protein: CASSTPSDGGPEQYF.

V and J are TRBV7-2 and TRBJ2-3; perhaps TRBD1 as D (6 bases). In germline, CDR1 is SGHTA, CDR2 FQGNSA. V dropped 1 base and J dropped 2 bases, with 7 bases sitting between them. This CDR3 region has 14 residues. The CDR3 DNA is TGTGCCAGCAGCTTAGACAGGGCCACAGATACGCAGTATTTT. This gives the protein CASSLDRATDTQYF.

The chain has TRBV11-2 and TRBJ1-5; D is undetermined. The CDR3 extends over 13 amino acids. Trimming shortened V by 0 bases and J by 6 bases, and 6 bases separated the two germline ends. The germline gives CDR1 SGHAT, CDR2 FQNNGV. The CDR3 region is CASSLERSQPQHF. DNA of the CDR3: TGTGCCAGCAGCTTAGAGCGGAGTCAGCCCCAGCATTTT.